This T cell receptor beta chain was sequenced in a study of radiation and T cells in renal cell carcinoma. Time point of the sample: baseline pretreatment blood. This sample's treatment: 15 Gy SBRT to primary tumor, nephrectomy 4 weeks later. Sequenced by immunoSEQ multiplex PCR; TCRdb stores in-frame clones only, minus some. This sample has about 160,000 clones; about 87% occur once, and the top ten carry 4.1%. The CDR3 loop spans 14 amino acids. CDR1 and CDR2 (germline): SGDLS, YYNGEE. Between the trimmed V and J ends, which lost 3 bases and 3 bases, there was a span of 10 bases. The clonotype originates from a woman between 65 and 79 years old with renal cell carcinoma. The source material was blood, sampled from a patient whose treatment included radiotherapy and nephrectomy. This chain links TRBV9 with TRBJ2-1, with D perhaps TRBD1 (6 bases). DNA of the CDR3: TGTGCCAGCAGCGAGGGACACTACTACAATGAGCAGTTCTTC. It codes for CASSEGHYYNEQFF.